This T cell receptor beta chain emerged from a study of Graves' ophthalmopathy and Graves' hyperthyroidism. Turning to the study itself: There was a collection of peripheral blood at initial diagnosis, before any treatment.

The CDR3 is made up of 15 amino acids. Germline values: CDR1 MNHEY, CDR2 SVGEGT. RNA transcripts provided the template for amplifying TCR beta CDR3 regions. RT-PCR in the first round used HTBI primers; a second-round multiplex PCR followed. TCRdb reprocessed the multiplex PCR reads with MiXCR, giving one entry per CDR3 protein. The sample holds a few hundred thousand distinct CDR3 sequences, approximately 20% seen once. The sample holds many counts of this clonotype. Mismatch with germline at one junction end may stem from a read error. Sequencing was done on a sample of peripheral blood. The chain joins TRBV6-2 or TRBV6-3 to TRBJ1-5; D might be TRBD1 (5 bases). The source is a woman aged 18-29 years with Graves' ophthalmopathy. DNA of the CDR3: TGTGCCACCGCCGGGGCGTGGGCTTCCAATCAGCCCCGGCATTTT. This translates into CATAGAWASNQPRHF.